Below are 27 T cell receptor beta chains sequenced from a single sample in a study of cytomegalovirus exposure and HLA in healthy donors. The primer mix had 60 Vbeta and 13 Jbeta primers. TCRdb's table, derived via immunoSEQ multiplex PCR, lists solely in-frame clones and lacks some. This table has 150,000 to 200,000 clones, 77% appearing once. Specimen: PBMCs. These receptors were taken from a woman aged 60-75 years in good health and CMV-seropositive.

This rearrangement joins TRBV18 to TRBJ1-1, with a weak D call TRBD1 (5 bases). From germline, CDR1 is KGHSH and CDR2 LQKENI. Trimming cost V 2 bases and J 0 bases, with 10 bases left between them. The CDR3 has 15 residues. The CDR3 reads CASSPLTRVNTEAFF. The CDR3 coding sequence is TGTGCCAGCTCACCATTAACCAGGGTGAACACTGAAGCTTTCTTT.

This clone was picked up a small number of times. V is TRBV6-5 and J is TRBJ2-7, with D possibly being TRBD1 (6 bases). CDR3 length equals 13 residues. CDR1 and CDR2 from the germline V gene are MNHEY and SVGAGI. With 6 bases removed from V and 5 bases from J, the gap between germline ends came to 14 bases. In DNA, the CDR3 is TGTGCCAGCAGCCCCAGGGACATCCACGAGCAGTACTTC. It is translated as CASSPRDIHEQYF.

This clone occurred a few times. The chain has TRBV2 and TRBJ1-4; 7 positions match TRBD1. The CDR3 totals 16 residues. V was clipped by 3 bases and J by 3 bases; unmatched bases: 7. Germline lookup yields CDR1 SNHLY and CDR2 FYNNEI. CDR3 DNA: TGTGCCAGCAGTGACAGGGGGTTGAGGTCTAATGAAAAACTGTTTTTT. The encoded protein is CASSDRGLRSNEKLFF.

The chain combines TRBV5-1 with TRBJ2-5, with D perhaps TRBD1 (6 bases). V lost 1 base, J lost 4 bases, and 8 bases lay in between. Looked up from germline, CDR1 is SGHRS and CDR2 is YFSETQ. This CDR3 has 13 amino acids. CDR3 amino acids: CASSLIGGETQYF. CDR3 sequence (DNA): TGCGCCAGCAGCTTGATAGGGGGAGAGACCCAGTACTTC.

This chain connects TRBV6-5 to TRBJ1-2; no firm D call. Trimming cost V 3 bases and J 6 bases, with 11 bases left between them. Germline V CDR1 and CDR2: MNHEY, SVGAGI. This CDR3 is 13 amino acids long. The CDR3 sequence is CASSYRGLNGYTF. CDR3 sequence (DNA): TGTGCCAGCAGTTATCGCGGCTTAAATGGCTACACCTTC.

This chain links TRBV19 with TRBJ1-2; TRBD1 might be the D (6 bases). Germline values: CDR1 LNHDA, CDR2 SQIVND (reference sequence). The V end lost 7 bases, the J end lost 7 bases, and 22 bases lay between the germline ends. There are 15 residues in the CDR3. The CDR3 bases are TGTGCCAGTAAGGGGGGCAGGGGACTAGGCCGTGGCTACACCTTC. It is translated as CASKGGRGLGRGYTF.

This clone was found a few times. The rearrangement links TRBV11-2 to TRBJ1-2; a possible D gene is TRBD1 (6 bases). CDR3 size: 13 residues. Germline V gives CDR1 SGHAT, CDR2 FQNNGV. V was cut by 2 bases and J by 8 bases, with 12 bases left in between. The CDR3 protein is CASSLSGAQGYTF. The CDR3 bases are TGTGCCAGCAGCTTATCAGGGGCGCAGGGCTACACCTTC.

This clone was recorded once. The chain recombines TRBV2 with TRBJ2-5, with 10 bases fitting TRBD2. The germline gives CDR1 SNHLY, CDR2 FYNNEI. With 8 bases clipped from V and 4 bases from J, the junction kept 4 bases outside the gene matches. This CDR3 has 13 amino acids. The CDR3 DNA reads TGTGCCAGCGAGCGGGGGGGCACAGAGACCCAGTACTTC. Its translation is CASERGGTETQYF.

V gene TRBV10-3 combines with J gene TRBJ2-2; 9 nucleotides agree with TRBD2. CDR3 length: 13 residues. Trimming at V came to 9 bases and at J to 4 bases, leaving 3 bases not matched to a gene. Germline CDR1 reads ENHRY; CDR2 reads SYGVKD. The CDR3 sequence: CAIKTSGTGELFF. The CDR3 DNA reads TGTGCCATAAAGACTAGCGGCACCGGGGAGCTGTTTTTT.

V and J are TRBV27 and TRBJ1-2, with D tentatively TRBD1 (5 bases). Germline-derived CDR1 and CDR2 are MNHEY and SMNVEV (reference sequence). The CDR3 is made up of 13 amino acids. Trimming left V 6 bases short and J 8 bases short, with 16 bases between. The CDR3 spells CASRPGGAGGYTF. The CDR3 region has the DNA TGTGCCAGCAGACCCGGAGGGGCGGGCGGCTACACCTTC.

This chain joins TRBV5-5 and TRBJ2-7; 11 nucleotides align to TRBD1. This CDR3 region has 14 residues. Germline V gives CDR1 SGHKS, CDR2 YYEKEE (reference sequence). Germline trimming cut 4 bases from V and 3 bases from J; bases unmatched to any gene: 3. CDR3 region: CASSRGQGVYEQYF. In nucleotides, the CDR3 is TGTGCCAGCAGCCGGGGACAGGGGGTCTACGAGCAGTACTTC.

V gene TRBV5-1 combines with J gene TRBJ1-6, with 8 bases matching TRBD1. CDR1 is SGHRS, CDR2 YFSETQ, per germline. The CDR3 sequence is 17 residues long. Unmatched junction bases numbered 7, after V lost 5 bases and J lost 0 bases. This CDR3 reads CASSRGQANSYNSPLHF. The DNA for the CDR3 is TGCGCCAGCAGTAGGGGACAGGCGAACTCCTATAATTCACCCCTCCACTTT.

The chain has TRBV28 and TRBJ2-2; TRBD1 matches at 9 bases. Germline V gives CDR1 MDHEN, CDR2 SYDVKM. The trim removed 6 bases at V and 7 bases at J, leaving 9 bases unmatched. This CDR3 is built from 15 residues. The DNA for the CDR3 is TGTGCCAGCAGCCCTACGACAGGGGGAATCGGGGAGCTGTTTTTT. Amino acids: CASSPTTGGIGELFF.

The V gene is TRBV7-2, the J gene TRBJ2-3; D may be TRBD2 (6 bases). V was pared by 5 bases and J by 8 bases, with 11 bases between. Germline CDR1 and CDR2: SGHTA and FQGNSA. This CDR3 comprises 12 residues. The CDR3 coding sequence is TGTGCCAGCAGCCCAGGAGGGTCTACGCAGTATTTT. This sequence encodes CASSPGGSTQYF. The variable domain in full, completed from reference TRBV7-2 and TRBJ2-3, reads GAGVSQSPSNKVTEKGKDVELRCDPISGHTALYWYRQSLGQGLEFLIYFQGNSAPDKSGLPSDRFSAERTGGSVSTLTIQRTQQEDSAVYLCASSPGGSTQYFGPGTRLTVL.

This clone was seen only once. V and J are TRBV28 and TRBJ2-7; 7 bases line up with TRBD2. This CDR3 has 13 residues. Germline assignment: CDR1 MDHEN and CDR2 SYDVKM. The J segment lost 7 bases and the V segment lost 3 bases, leaving 6 bases of the junction unmatched. The CDR3 nucleotides are TGTGCCAGCAGTTTTGGACCGGGACTAGAGCAGTACTTC. Its translation is CASSFGPGLEQYF.

This clone was detected once. The rearrangement uses TRBV27 and TRBJ1-2; the match to TRBD1 covers 9 bases. This CDR3 is 15 amino acids long. V dropped 5 bases and J dropped 7; count of bases not matched to a gene: 11. Germline V gene data show CDR1 as MNHEY and CDR2 as SMNVEV (reference sequence). The CDR3 loop is CASSQGQGGKIGYTF. CDR3 sequence (DNA): TGTGCCAGCAGTCAGGGACAGGGAGGAAAAATTGGCTACACCTTC.

The CDR3 spells CASSPSGSSAYEQYF. The CDR3 DNA is TGTGCCAGCAGTCCCTCGGGGTCAAGCGCTTACGAGCAGTACTTC. The chain links TRBV28 to TRBJ2-7; TRBD2 is a possible D gene (5 bases). The CDR3 loop spans 15 amino acids. Trimming removed 5 bases from V and 4 bases from J, with 18 bases in between. Germline V CDR1 and CDR2: MDHEN, SYDVKM. The variable domain in full, with the rest retrieved from reference TRBV28 and TRBJ2-7, is DVKVTQSSRYLVKRTGEKVFLECVQDMDHENMFWYRQDPGLGLRLIYFSYDVKMKEKGDIPEGYSVSREKKERFSLILESASTNQTSMYLCASSPSGSSAYEQYFGPGTRLTVT.

The V call is TRBV11-2, the J call TRBJ2-5; 7 bases match TRBD1. The V gene's germline CDR1 is SGHAT and CDR2 FQNNGV. The CDR3 consists of 15 residues. V dropped 8 bases and J dropped 5; count of bases not matched to a gene: 14. This CDR3 is CASRFGTDPGETQYF. In DNA, the CDR3 is TGTGCCAGCCGATTCGGGACAGACCCCGGGGAGACCCAGTACTTC. The full variable domain, with the rest looked up from reference TRBV11-2 and TRBJ2-5, is EAGVAQSPRYKIIEKRQSVAFWCNPISGHATLYWYQQILGQGPKLLIQFQNNGVVDDSQLPKDRFSAERLKGVDSTLKIQPAKLEDSAVYLCASRFGTDPGETQYFGPGTRLLVL.

V is TRBV6-6 and J is TRBJ2-7; 7 bases are shared with TRBD1. This CDR3 contains 14 residues. In germline, CDR1 is MNHNY, CDR2 SVGAGI (reference sequence). Trimming removed 2 bases from V and 6 bases from J; junction bases left unmatched: 7. CDR3 sequence (DNA): TGTGCCAGCAGTTACGAAGGGGGCAGGGGCGAGCAGTACTTC. Its protein product is CASSYEGGRGEQYF.

The rearrangement uses TRBV2 and TRBJ1-5; 9 nucleotides agree with TRBD1. This CDR3 has 16 amino acids. V trimming: 4 bases; J trimming: 0 bases; junction bases outside the gene matches: 4. Germline CDR1 is SNHLY and CDR2 is FYNNEI. CDR3 DNA sequence: TGTGCCAGCAGTGGACAGGGGGGAGTTAGCAATCAGCCCCAGCATTTT. Its translation: CASSGQGGVSNQPQHF.

The rearrangement uses TRBV5-1 and TRBJ2-3; D is ambiguous. The V and J ends lost 4 bases and 0 bases respectively, with 15 bases between them. Germline-derived CDR1 and CDR2 are SGHRS and YFSETQ. The CDR3 extends over 16 amino acids. CDR3 region: CASSPGSGLSTDTQYF. CDR3 in DNA: TGCGCCAGCAGCCCCGGGTCCGGGTTAAGCACAGATACGCAGTATTTT.

This sequence joins TRBV5-1 and TRBJ1-6; tentatively, D is TRBD1 (5 bases). Trimming removed 1 base from V and 10 bases from J, with 15 bases in between. This CDR3 region has 15 residues. The germline CDR1 and CDR2 sequences are SGHRS and YFSETQ. The CDR3: CASSLSQGQRSPLHF. CDR3 DNA: TGCGCCAGCAGCTTGTCCCAGGGCCAACGGTCACCCCTCCACTTT. Looking up the rest from reference TRBV5-1 and TRBJ1-6 gives the full variable domain: KAGVTQTPRYLIKTRGQQVTLSCSPISGHRSVSWYQQTPGQGLQFLFEYFSETQRNKGNFPGRFSGRQFSNSRSEMNVSTLELGDSALYLCASSLSQGQRSPLHFGNGTRLTVT.

On this clone: A read error is the likely source, as a far larger clone sits one nucleotide away. The V call is TRBV7-3, the J call TRBJ2-7, with D possibly TRBD2 on 5 matching bases. The CDR3 is 13 residues long. V dropped 2 bases and J dropped 3 bases, with 8 bases sitting between them. CDR1 is SGHTA, CDR2 FQGTGA, per germline. The CDR3 region has the DNA TGTGCCAGCAGCTTAGGAGGTGACTACGAGCAGTACTTC. This translates into CASSLGGDYEQYF.

The chain joins TRBV5-1 to TRBJ1-4; D remains ambiguous. The V gene lost 4 bases and the J gene lost 3 bases, with 13 bases spanning the gap. CDR1 is SGHRS, CDR2 YFSETQ, per germline. There are 15 residues in the CDR3. CDR3 loop: CASSILSPANEKLFF. The CDR3 DNA follows: TGCGCCAGCAGCATCCTATCCCCCGCTAATGAAAAACTGTTTTTT.

The CDR3 region has the DNA TGTGCCAGCAGCCTTGAGGACAGGGGGTACCAGCCCCAGCATTTT. Protein product: CASSLEDRGYQPQHF. J is TRBJ1-5 and V is TRBV28, with TRBD1 identical over 10 bases. V was pared by 6 bases and J by 7 bases, with 9 bases of the junction left unmatched. Germline CDR1 and CDR2: MDHEN and SYDVKM. CDR3 length: 15 amino acids.

The rearrangement links TRBV28 to TRBJ1-2, with a tentative D call TRBD1 (6 bases). V lost 3 bases and J 6 bases, leaving 14 bases between the germline ends. The CDR3 is made up of 14 amino acids. Germline loops: CDR1 MDHEN, CDR2 SYDVKM. As DNA, the CDR3 is TGTGCCAGCAGTTTCTCGGGGGGCAATCATGGCTACACCTTC. Translated: CASSFSGGNHGYTF.

This chain joins TRBV28 and TRBJ1-2; D perhaps matches TRBD1 (5 bases). The V end lost 10 bases, the J end lost 3 bases, and 18 bases lay between the germline ends. CDR1 is MDHEN, CDR2 SYDVKM, per germline. This CDR3 has 14 residues. The CDR3 nucleotides read TGTGCCATTAAGGGGTCTTTGGGTGACTATGGCTACACCTTC. Its translation is CAIKGSLGDYGYTF.